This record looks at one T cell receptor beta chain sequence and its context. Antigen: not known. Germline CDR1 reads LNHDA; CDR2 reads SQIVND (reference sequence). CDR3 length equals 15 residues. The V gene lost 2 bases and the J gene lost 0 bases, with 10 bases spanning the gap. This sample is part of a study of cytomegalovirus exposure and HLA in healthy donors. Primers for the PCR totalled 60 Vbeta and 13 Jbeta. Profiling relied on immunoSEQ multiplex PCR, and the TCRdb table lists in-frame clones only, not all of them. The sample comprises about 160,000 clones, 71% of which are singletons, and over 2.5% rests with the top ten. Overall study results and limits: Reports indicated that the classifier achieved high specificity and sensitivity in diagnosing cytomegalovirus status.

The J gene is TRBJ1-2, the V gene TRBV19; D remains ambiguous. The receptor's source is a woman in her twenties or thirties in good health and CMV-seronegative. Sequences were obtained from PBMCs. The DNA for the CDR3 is TGTGCCAGTAGTATATGGGCAGCCACTAACTATGGCTACACCTTC. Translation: CASSIWAATNYGYTF.